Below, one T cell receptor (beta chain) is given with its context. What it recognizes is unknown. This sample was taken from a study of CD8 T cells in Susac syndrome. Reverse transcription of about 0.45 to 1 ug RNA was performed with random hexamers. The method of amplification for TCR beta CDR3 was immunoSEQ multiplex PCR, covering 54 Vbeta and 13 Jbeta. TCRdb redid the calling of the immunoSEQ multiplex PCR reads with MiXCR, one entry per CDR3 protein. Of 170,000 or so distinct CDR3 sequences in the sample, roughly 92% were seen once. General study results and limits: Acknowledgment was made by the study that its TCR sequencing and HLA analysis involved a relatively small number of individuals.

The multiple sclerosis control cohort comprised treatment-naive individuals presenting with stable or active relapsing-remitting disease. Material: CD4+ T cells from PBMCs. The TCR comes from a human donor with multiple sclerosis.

The CDR3 DNA is TGTGCCAGCAGCTTGATGACAGGGGGCTCCTACGAGCAGTACTTC. Translation gives CASSLMTGGSYEQYF. V is TRBV5-6 and J is TRBJ2-7; TRBD1 aligns across 9 bases. The CDR3 covers 15 residues. V lost 1 base to trimming and J lost 0 bases; unmatched junction nucleotides: 2. Germline CDR1 is SGHDT and CDR2 is YYEEEE. The variable domain in full, completed from reference TRBV5-6 and TRBJ2-7, reads DAGVTQSPTHLIKTRGQQVTLRCSPKSGHDTVSWYQQALGQGPQFIFQYYEEEERQRGNFPDRFSGHQFPNYSSELNVNALLLGDSALYLCASSLMTGGSYEQYFGPGTRLTVT.